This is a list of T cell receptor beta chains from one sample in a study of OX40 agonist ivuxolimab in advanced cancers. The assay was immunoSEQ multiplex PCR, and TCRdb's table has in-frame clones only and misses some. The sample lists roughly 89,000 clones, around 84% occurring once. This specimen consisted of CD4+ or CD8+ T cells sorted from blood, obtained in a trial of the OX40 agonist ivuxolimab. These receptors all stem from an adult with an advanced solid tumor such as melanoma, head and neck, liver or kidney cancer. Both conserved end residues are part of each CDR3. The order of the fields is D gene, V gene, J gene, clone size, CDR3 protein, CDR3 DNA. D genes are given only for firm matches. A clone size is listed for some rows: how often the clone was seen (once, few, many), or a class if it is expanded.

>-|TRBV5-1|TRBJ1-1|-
CASSPSGLEAFF
TGCGCCAGCAGCCCGTCAGGGTTAGAAGCTTTCTTT
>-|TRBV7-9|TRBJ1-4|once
CASSDRQGYEKLFF
TGTGCCAGCAGCGACAGACAAGGCTATGAAAAACTGTTTTTT
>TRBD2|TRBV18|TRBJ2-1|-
CASSQASGRNEQFF
TGTGCCAGCTCACAGGCTAGCGGGAGGAATGAGCAGTTCTTC
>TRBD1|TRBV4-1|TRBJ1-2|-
CASSLTGDYGYTF
TGCGCCAGCAGCCTAACAGGGGACTATGGCTACACCTTC
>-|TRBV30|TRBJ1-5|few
CAWSVRPGRGNQPQHF
TGTGCCTGGAGTGTACGGCCAGGGCGGGGGAATCAGCCCCAGCATTTT
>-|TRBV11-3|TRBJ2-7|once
CASRASNEQYF
TGTGCCAGCCGTGCTTCGAACGAGCAGTACTTC
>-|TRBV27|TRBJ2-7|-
CASSLFDRRSGSYEQYF
TGTGCCAGCAGTTTATTCGACCGGCGGTCCGGCTCCTACGAGCAGTACTTC
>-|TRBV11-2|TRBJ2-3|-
CASSLDFTDTQYF
TGTGCCAGCAGCTTAGATTTCACAGATACGCAGTATTTT
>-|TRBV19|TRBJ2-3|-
CASSIGRKVTDTQYF
TGTGCCAGTAGTATAGGGCGGAAAGTCACAGATACGCAGTATTTT
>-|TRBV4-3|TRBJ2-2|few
CASRGYTGELFF
TGCGCCAGCAGGGGATACACCGGGGAGCTGTTTTTT
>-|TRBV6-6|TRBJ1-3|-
CASSSRPGEGGNTIYF
TGTGCCAGCAGCTCCCGGCCGGGGGAGGGTGGAAACACCATATATTTT
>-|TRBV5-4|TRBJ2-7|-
CASSAGVGEGVYEQYF
TGTGCCAGCAGCGCTGGCGTGGGGGAAGGGGTCTACGAGCAGTACTTC
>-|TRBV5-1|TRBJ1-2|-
CASSREGDYGYTF
TGCGCCAGCAGTAGGGAAGGGGACTATGGCTACACCTTC
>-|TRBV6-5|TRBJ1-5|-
CASSYDRGSNQPQHF
TGTGCCAGCAGTTACGATAGGGGGAGTAATCAGCCCCAGCATTTT
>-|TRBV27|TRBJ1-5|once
CASSLLGGEQPQHF
TGTGCCAGCAGTTTATTGGGGGGCGAGCAGCCCCAGCATTTT
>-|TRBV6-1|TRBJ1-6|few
CASSVPGYSPLHF
TGTGCCAGCAGTGTTCCAGGGTATTCACCCCTCCACTTT
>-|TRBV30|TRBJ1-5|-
CAWSVKQQGNQPQHF
TGTGCCTGGAGTGTAAAACAACAGGGAAATCAGCCCCAGCATTTT
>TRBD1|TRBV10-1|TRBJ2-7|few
CASSRDRVSEQYF
TGCGCCAGCAGCCGGGACAGGGTATCCGAGCAGTACTTC
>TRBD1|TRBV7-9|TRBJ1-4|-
CASSSRVTGAVTNEKLFF
TGTGCCAGCAGCTCCAGAGTTACAGGGGCAGTGACTAATGAAAAACTGTTTTTT
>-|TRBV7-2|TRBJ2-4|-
CASSLAGYQRGNIQYF
TGTGCCAGCAGCTTAGCGGGGTACCAGAGGGGAAACATTCAGTACTTC
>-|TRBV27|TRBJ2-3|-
CASSAADTQYF
TGTGCCAGCAGTGCCGCAGATACGCAGTATTTT
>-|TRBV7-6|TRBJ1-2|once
CASSRAPDSYYGYTF
TGTGCCAGCAGCCGCGCACCCGACAGCTACTATGGCTACACCTTC
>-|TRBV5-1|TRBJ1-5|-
CASSLLGGNQPQHF
TGCGCCAGCAGCTTGCTGGGGGGCAATCAGCCCCAGCATTTT
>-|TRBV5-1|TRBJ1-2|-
CASTPQGDYGYTF
TGCGCCAGCACCCCTCAGGGTGACTATGGCTACACCTTC
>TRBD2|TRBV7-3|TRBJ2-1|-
CASSPGLAHYNEQFF
TGTGCCAGCAGCCCCGGACTAGCCCACTACAATGAGCAGTTCTTC
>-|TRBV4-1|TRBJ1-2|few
CASSQDLDLVSYGYTF
TGCGCCAGCAGCCAAGACCTGGACTTAGTCTCCTATGGCTACACCTTC
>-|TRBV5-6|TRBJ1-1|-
CASSEDDSYTEAFF
TGTGCCAGCAGTGAAGATGACTCATACACTGAAGCTTTCTTT
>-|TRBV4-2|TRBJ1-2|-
CASSQSGIGYTF
TGTGCCAGCAGCCAAAGCGGGATTGGCTACACCTTC
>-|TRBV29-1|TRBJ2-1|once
CSVEMGGVEQFF
TGCAGCGTTGAAATGGGGGGCGTTGAGCAGTTCTTC
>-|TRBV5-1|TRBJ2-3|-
CASSLGSNTQYF
TGCGCCAGCAGCTTGGGGTCGAATACGCAGTATTTT
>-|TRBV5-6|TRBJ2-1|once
CASIDNEQFF
TGTGCCAGCATCGACAATGAGCAGTTCTTC
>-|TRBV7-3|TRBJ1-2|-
CASSLIGGEGGYTF
TGTGCCAGCAGCTTAATAGGGGGTGAAGGGGGCTACACCTTC
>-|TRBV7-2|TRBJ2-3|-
CASSRGTRRLTQYF
TGTGCCAGCAGCCGAGGGACACGCAGGCTAACGCAGTATTTT
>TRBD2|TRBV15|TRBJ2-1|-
CATRQGRTSGNEQFF
TGTGCCACCCGACAGGGCCGGACTAGCGGCAATGAGCAGTTCTTC
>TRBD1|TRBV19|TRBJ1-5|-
CASSTGQGAHSNQPQHF
TGTGCCAGTAGTACCGGACAGGGGGCGCATAGCAATCAGCCCCAGCATTTT
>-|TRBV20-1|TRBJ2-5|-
CSASNLAYQYF
TGCAGTGCTAGTAACCTAGCGTACCAGTACTTC
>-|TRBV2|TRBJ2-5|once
CASSERGSYQETQYF
TGTGCCAGCAGTGAAAGGGGATCTTACCAAGAGACCCAGTACTTC